Listed below are T cell receptor beta chains from one sample, sequenced in a study of cytomegalovirus exposure and HLA in healthy donors. Clones were sequenced by immunoSEQ multiplex PCR, and TCRdb holds only the in-frame ones, with some missing. This table holds 90,000 or so clones, 85% found once. The sequencing sample was made of PBMCs. Receptors originate from a man aged 18 to 30 in good health and CMV-seropositive. CDR3s include the opening cysteine and the closing phenylalanine or tryptophan. A D gene is named only where the DNA matches it firmly. Size is stated for part of the rows, as once, few or many counts, or as a class when the clone is expanded.

CASSASDSNQPQHF	TGCGCCAGCAGTGCCAGCGATAGCAATCAGCCCCAGCATTTT	.	.	TRBJ1-5	TRBV10-2
CASRIGSTSDTQYF	TGTGCCAGCAGAATCGGGAGCACCTCAGATACGCAGTATTTT	.	.	TRBJ2-3	TRBV6-5
CASSLSGQGGEYF	TGCGCCAGCAGCTTGTCCGGACAGGGTGGGGAGTACTTC	.	TRBD1	TRBJ2-7	TRBV5-1
CASSSVSNQPQHF	TGTGCCAGTAGTAGCGTTAGCAATCAGCCCCAGCATTTT	.	.	TRBJ1-5	TRBV19
CASSYSSQETQYF	TGTGCCAGCAGTTACTCCTCCCAAGAGACCCAGTACTTC	.	.	TRBJ2-5	TRBV6-6
CSVEPTGVETQYF	TGCAGCGTTGAACCCACAGGGGTCGAGACCCAGTACTTC	.	TRBD1	TRBJ2-5	TRBV29-1
CSVEDPHSRLAGEYNEQFF	TGCAGCGTTGAAGATCCGCACAGCCGACTAGCGGGAGAGTACAATGAGCAGTTCTTC	.	TRBD2	TRBJ2-1	TRBV29-1
CAWRTQGGIGSLFF	TGTGCCTGGAGGACCCAGGGGGGTATAGGGTCACTGTTTTTT	many	TRBD1	TRBJ1-4	TRBV30
CASSRTPGQLKDYGYTF	TGCGCCAGCAGCCGAACACCGGGACAGCTAAAAGACTATGGCTACACCTTC	once	TRBD1	TRBJ1-2	TRBV4-1
CASSPSGWNTEAFF	TGTGCCAGCAGCCCATCAGGGTGGAACACTGAAGCTTTCTTT	.	.	TRBJ1-1	TRBV9
CASSLPPGQGQPQHF	TGTGCCAGCAGTTTGCCTCCGGGACAGGGGCAGCCCCAGCATTTT	.	TRBD1	TRBJ1-5	TRBV28
CASSGIAGGLGTDTQYF	TGTGCCAGCAGTGGGATAGCGGGGGGCCTCGGTACAGATACGCAGTATTTT	once	TRBD2	TRBJ2-3	TRBV25-1
CASSISEAYEQYF	TGTGCCAGTAGTATTTCAGAGGCCTACGAGCAGTACTTC	once	.	TRBJ2-7	TRBV19
CASSEASGTEAFF	TGTGCCAGCAGTGAGGCGTCAGGGACTGAAGCTTTCTTT	.	.	TRBJ1-1	TRBV6-1
CASRPLRDSGNTIYF	TGTGCCAGCAGACCCTTGAGGGACTCTGGAAACACCATATATTTT	.	.	TRBJ1-3	TRBV27
CASSQENPGVRSYGYTF	TGCGCCAGCAGCCAAGAGAACCCAGGGGTACGAAGTTATGGCTACACCTTC	.	.	TRBJ1-2	TRBV4-1
CASSVGPSGGEIEKLFF	TGTGCCAGCAGCGTAGGGCCCAGTGGGGGGGAAATCGAAAAACTGTTTTTT	.	.	TRBJ1-4	TRBV9
CASSAGQGLYTEAFF	TGCGCCAGCAGCGCGGGACAGGGGTTGTACACTGAAGCTTTCTTT	.	TRBD1	TRBJ1-1	TRBV5-1
CASWGGTLPRGEKGEAFF	TGTGCCAGCTGGGGGGGGACCCTCCCCAGGGGCGAAAAGGGAGAAGCTTTCTTT	.	.	TRBJ1-1	TRBV2
CASSTRTSGSSYNEQFF	TGTGCCAGCAGCACCCGGACTAGCGGGAGTTCCTACAATGAGCAGTTCTTC	few	TRBD2	TRBJ2-1	TRBV7-6
CASGQGAWNKETQYF	TGCGCCAGCGGACAGGGGGCTTGGAATAAAGAGACCCAGTACTTC	.	TRBD1	TRBJ2-5	TRBV5-1
CASSDSQNTDTQYF	TGCGCCAGCAGTGATTCTCAGAACACAGATACGCAGTATTTT	.	.	TRBJ2-3	TRBV10-1
CAILTGAGNTIYF	TGTGCCATCCTGACAGGGGCTGGAAACACCATATATTTT	.	TRBD1	TRBJ1-3	TRBV6-1
CASSLVPLNSGIGYNEQFF	TGCGCCAGCAGCTTGGTACCCCTTAATAGCGGGATTGGGTACAATGAGCAGTTCTTC	.	TRBD2	TRBJ2-1	TRBV5-1
CASSQEEDRAQPQHF	TGCGCCAGCAGCCAAGAAGAGGACAGGGCTCAGCCCCAGCATTTT	.	TRBD1	TRBJ1-5	TRBV4-1
CASSSRTGDEQYF	TGTGCCAGCAGTTCCCGGACAGGGGACGAGCAGTACTTC	.	TRBD1	TRBJ2-7	TRBV6-1
CASRRGRDPTDTQYF	TGTGCCAGCCGCCGTGGGCGGGACCCCACAGATACGCAGTATTTT	.	.	TRBJ2-3	TRBV6-4
CASVRGQNTGELFF	TGTGCCAGCGTGAGGGGGCAGAACACCGGGGAGCTGTTTTTT	.	TRBD1	TRBJ2-2	TRBV28
CASSLGVRAGGQAQYF	TGTGCCAGCAGCTTAGGGGTCCGAGCGGGGGGCCAGGCCCAGTACTTC	.	TRBD2	TRBJ2-5	TRBV13
CASSVALHFGELFF	TGTGCCAGCAGCGTAGCTCTACACTTCGGGGAGCTGTTTTTT	few	.	TRBJ2-2	TRBV2
CASTKSGGSGNEQFF	TGTGCCAGCACAAAGTCGGGGGGCTCCGGCAATGAGCAGTTCTTC	.	.	TRBJ2-1	TRBV28
CASSRPGLAHYNEQFF	TGTGCCAGCAGTCGCCCGGGACTAGCACACTACAATGAGCAGTTCTTC	.	TRBD2	TRBJ2-1	TRBV6-6
CASRPRQGALRYGYTF	TGTGCCAGCAGGCCTCGACAGGGGGCACTACGCTATGGCTACACCTTC	.	TRBD1	TRBJ1-2	TRBV28
CASSADLAVNEQFF	TGCGCCAGCAGCGCGGACCTAGCCGTAAATGAGCAGTTCTTC	.	.	TRBJ2-1	TRBV5-1
CASPAGTGGLIQPQHF	TGTGCCAGCCCCGCCGGGACAGGGGGCTTGATTCAGCCCCAGCATTTT	.	TRBD1	TRBJ1-5	TRBV28
CASSYSGSSYEQYF	TGTGCCAGCAGTTACTCGGGGAGCTCCTACGAGCAGTACTTC	.	.	TRBJ2-7	TRBV6-5
CASILGQGRDYGYTF	TGTGCCAGCATCCTGGGACAGGGTCGAGACTATGGCTACACCTTC	.	TRBD1	TRBJ1-2	TRBV28
CSVRAGGDTQYF	TGCAGCGTTAGAGCGGGCGGAGATACGCAGTATTTT	many	.	TRBJ2-3	TRBV29-1
CASSLVAGGPGETQYF	TGTGCCAGCAGCTTGGTAGCGGGAGGGCCTGGGGAGACCCAGTACTTC	.	TRBD2	TRBJ2-5	TRBV11-2
CASSLRQAKGDEQFF	TGTGCCAGCAGCTTAAGACAGGCCAAAGGGGATGAGCAGTTCTTC	.	.	TRBJ2-1	TRBV7-3
CATLPGGKGTDTQYF	TGTGCCACCCTCCCTGGCGGGAAGGGGACAGATACGCAGTATTTT	.	.	TRBJ2-3	TRBV10-3
CASSEGGIREQFF	TGTGCCAGCAGTGAGGGCGGGATAAGGGAGCAGTTCTTC	.	.	TRBJ2-1	TRBV2
CASSTTGGSYEQYF	TGTGCCAGTAGTACCACAGGGGGGTCCTACGAGCAGTACTTC	.	TRBD1	TRBJ2-7	TRBV19
CAAGRVQGYTF	TGTGCCGCCGGCAGGGTGCAGGGCTACACCTTC	.	.	TRBJ1-2	TRBV10-3